This TCR beta chain was identified in a study of T cells in localized non-small cell lung cancer. The method was immunoSEQ multiplex PCR; TCRdb's version includes in-frame clones alone and lacks a portion of them. This table holds about 15,000 clones, nearly 90% found once. As regards this clone: Its antigen remains unidentified.

General observations from the study: The study found T cell clonality highest in uninvolved adjacent lung, above tumor.

The clonotype comes from a woman aged 35 to 70 with stage III lung adenocarcinoma. The material sequenced was peripheral blood mononuclear cells, taken before any cancer treatment.

CDR3 sequence reads: CASSEPGLGAGNEQFF. Here the CDR3 DNA reads TGTGCCAGCAGTGAACCCGGACTAGGGGCTGGCAATGAGCAGTTCTTC. The genes are TRBV25-1 and TRBJ2-1, with 7 bases aligning to TRBD2. From germline, CDR1 is MGHDK and CDR2 SYGVNS. The CDR3 sequence is 16 residues long. With 2 bases clipped from V and 6 bases from J, the junction kept 10 bases outside the gene matches.